Each of the 5 T cell receptor beta chains below was sequenced from the same sample in a study of control samples from healthy donors and cancer patients. The protocol was immunoSEQ multiplex PCR, while the TCRdb copy is restricted to in-frame clones and leaves out a portion. The sample consists of 110,000 or so clones, around nine tenths of them appearing once. Input material: blood. The receptors stem from a man aged 25 to 40 in good health.

The chain joins TRBV6-2 or TRBV6-3 to TRBJ2-5; D unclear. V lost 5 bases to trimming and J lost 5 bases, with 15 bases between them. The CDR3 extends over 14 amino acids. Per germline, CDR1 MNHEY and CDR2 SVGEGT. The CDR3 loop is CASSPSTVEETQYF. CDR3 bases: TGTGCCAGCAGTCCCTCCACCGTCGAGGAGACCCAGTACTTC.

This clone was detected only a few times. This sequence joins TRBV29-1 and TRBJ2-3; 10 nucleotides line up with TRBD2. The V gene end was trimmed by 3 bases and the J gene end by 5 bases; junction bases not matched to a gene: 5. In germline, CDR1 is SQVTM, CDR2 ANQGSEA. The CDR3 spans 14 residues. As DNA, the CDR3 is TGCAGCGTTGAGAGCGGGGGGGCCAAAGATACGCAGTATTTT. It encodes CSVESGGAKDTQYF.

This rearrangement joins TRBV11-2 to TRBJ2-7; 7 bases are a match to TRBD1. CDR1 and CDR2 (germline): SGHAT, FQNNGV. The CDR3 covers 17 residues. Losses at the gene ends were 4 bases for V and 4 bases for J; bases not matched to a gene: 16. CDR3 nucleotides: TGTGCCAGCAGCTCTCCACAGGGGTCTTCAACCCTTTACGAGCAGTACTTC. It specifies CASSSPQGSSTLYEQYF.

This chain uses TRBV10-3 with TRBJ1-1, with D maybe TRBD1 (5 bases). The length of the CDR3 is 13 residues. Trimming removed 11 bases at V and 3 bases at J, with 16 bases between. Germline values: CDR1 ENHRY, CDR2 SYGVKD. CDR3 nucleotide sequence: TGTGCCGCACGGACATTGAGGGACACTGAAGCTTTCTTT. This codes for CAARTLRDTEAFF.

Remarks on this clone: Other DNA sequences in this specimen translate into the identical CDR3. This rearrangement joins TRBV9 to TRBJ2-2; a weak D match, TRBD2 (7 bases). CDR3 length: 16 residues. Germline CDR1 is SGDLS and CDR2 is YYNGEE. Trimming cost V 3 bases and J 4 bases, with 16 bases left between them. This CDR3 is CASSARGGALTGELFF. CDR3 sequence (DNA): TGTGCCAGCAGCGCGAGGGGGGGGGCCCTCACCGGGGAGCTGTTTTTT.